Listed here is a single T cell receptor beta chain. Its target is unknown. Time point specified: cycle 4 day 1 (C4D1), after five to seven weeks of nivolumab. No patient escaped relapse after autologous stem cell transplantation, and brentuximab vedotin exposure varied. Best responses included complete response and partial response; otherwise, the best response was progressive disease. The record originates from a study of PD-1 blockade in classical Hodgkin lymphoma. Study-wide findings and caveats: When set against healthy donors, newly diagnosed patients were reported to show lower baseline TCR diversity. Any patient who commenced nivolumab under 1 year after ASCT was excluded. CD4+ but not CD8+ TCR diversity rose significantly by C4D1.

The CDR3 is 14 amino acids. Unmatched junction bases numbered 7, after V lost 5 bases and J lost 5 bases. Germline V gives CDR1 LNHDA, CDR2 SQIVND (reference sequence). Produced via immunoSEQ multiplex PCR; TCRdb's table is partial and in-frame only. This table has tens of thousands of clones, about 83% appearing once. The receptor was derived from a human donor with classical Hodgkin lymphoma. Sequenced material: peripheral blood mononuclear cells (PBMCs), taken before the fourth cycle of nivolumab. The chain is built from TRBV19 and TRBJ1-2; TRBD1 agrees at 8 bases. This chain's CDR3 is CASSPSHRGYGYTF. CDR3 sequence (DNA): TGTGCCAGTAGTCCCAGTCACAGGGGGTATGGCTACACCTTC.